This TCR beta chain was observed in a study of human T cells and chemical hapten exposure. Time point reported: pre-sensitization, week 0. Treatment noted: therapeutic diphenylcyclopropenone sensitization with weekly scalp DPC. TCRdb recomputed calls from the RACE reads with MiXCR, one row per CDR3 protein. The sample carries some 74,000 distinct CDR3 sequences, 12% to 15% recorded once. V was trimmed by 0 bases and J by 5 bases, leaving 9 bases between them. Germline V gene sequence: CDR1 SGHKS, CDR2 YYEKEE (reference sequence). The CDR3 sequence is 14 residues long. Sequencing used whole blood, obtained in connection with sensitization to the hapten diphenylcyclopropenone (DPC). The receptor was derived from a woman aged 50 to 60 with alopecia areata. Some clones in this sample may be carry-over from other donors' samples. The gene calls are TRBV5-5 and TRBJ1-5; D is undetermined. The CDR3 DNA sequence: TGTGCCAGCAGCTTGGACGGAATATATCAGCCCCAGCATTTT. This encodes CASSLDGIYQPQHF.